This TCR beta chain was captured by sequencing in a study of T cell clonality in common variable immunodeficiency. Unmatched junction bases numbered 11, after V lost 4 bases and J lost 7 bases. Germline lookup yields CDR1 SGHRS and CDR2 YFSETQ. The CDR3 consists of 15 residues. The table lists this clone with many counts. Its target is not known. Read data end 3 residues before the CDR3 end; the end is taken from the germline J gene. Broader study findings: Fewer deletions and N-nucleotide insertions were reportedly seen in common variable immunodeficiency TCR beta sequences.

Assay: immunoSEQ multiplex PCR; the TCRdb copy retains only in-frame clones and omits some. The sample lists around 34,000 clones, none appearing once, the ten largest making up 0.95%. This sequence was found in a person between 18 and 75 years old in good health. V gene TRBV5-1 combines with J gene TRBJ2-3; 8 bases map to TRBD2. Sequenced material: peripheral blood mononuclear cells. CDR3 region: CASSLSSGSGYTQYF. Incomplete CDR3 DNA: TGCGCCAGCAGCCTATCTAGCGGGTCCGGATATACG. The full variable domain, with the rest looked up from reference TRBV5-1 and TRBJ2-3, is KAGVTQTPRYLIKTRGQQVTLSCSPISGHRSVSWYQQTPGQGLQFLFEYFSETQRNKGNFPGRFSGRQFSNSRSEMNVSTLELGDSALYLCASSLSSGSGYTQYFGPGTRLTVL.